The text below deals with one TCR beta chain. What it binds is not known. TCR beta CDR3 sequences were amplified from RNA transcripts. The TCR CDR3 first-round RT-PCR relied on the HTBI primer set. One entry per CDR3 protein, called by TCRdb with MiXCR from the multiplex PCR reads. This sample has a few hundred thousand distinct CDR3 sequences, with roughly 22% found just once. The entry originates in a study of T cells in Graves' hyperthyroidism and ophthalmopathy. Findings and caveats of the study: Most thyroid-expanded clonotypes above 0.001 were also found in blood. The model anticipated ophthalmopathy a median about six months pre-onset. Classification by a 13 V-J model distinguished ophthalmopathy from stable hyperthyroidism.

Trimming at V came to 3 bases and at J to 0 bases, leaving 9 bases not matched to a gene. This CDR3 contains 18 residues. CDR1 is MRHNA and CDR2 is SNTAGT in the germline V gene. A NOSPECS grade of at least 4, a Clinical Activity Score of at least 3 and duration under 3 months were recorded in ophthalmopathy patients. The V gene is TRBV6-4, the J gene TRBJ2-3, with 10 nucleotides matching TRBD2. The sequenced material came from blood. This clonotype was sampled from a woman aged 65 to 85 with Graves' ophthalmopathy. The CDR3 protein is CASSEFGGAGGSTDTQYF. The CDR3 DNA follows: TGTGCCAGCAGTGAATTCGGTGGAGCGGGAGGGAGCACAGATACGCAGTATTTT.